Below, 10 T cell receptor beta chains from the same sample are listed, as sequenced in a study of blood T cell repertoires in COVID-19. The protocol was immunoSEQ multiplex PCR, while the TCRdb copy is restricted to in-frame clones and leaves out a portion. The profile shows under 200,000 clones, more than 80% of them singletons. The sequencing sample was made of peripheral blood. Receptor source: a man aged 50-59 years with acute or convalescent COVID-19.

The V call is TRBV11-2, the J call TRBJ1-2, with TRBD1 matching 7 bases. V was pared by 1 base and J by 3 bases, with 5 bases of the junction left unmatched. This CDR3 region has 15 residues. Per the germline V gene, CDR1 is SGHAT and CDR2 is FQNNGV. The CDR3 nucleotides read TGTGCCAGCAGCTTAGGAAACAGGGGACACTATGGCTACACCTTC. It specifies CASSLGNRGHYGYTF.

The chain is built from TRBV7-2 and TRBJ2-1; 14 nucleotides agree with TRBD2. Germline lookup yields CDR1 SGHTA and CDR2 FQGNSA. The CDR3 consists of 17 residues. Trimming cost V 4 bases and J 9 bases; bases outside gene matches: 11. The CDR3 is CASSSGLAGGRGAEQFF. The CDR3 DNA reads TGTGCCAGCAGCTCAGGACTAGCGGGAGGTCGGGGGGCTGAGCAGTTCTTC. The variable domain in full, with the rest retrieved from reference TRBV7-2 and TRBJ2-1, is GAGVSQSPSNKVTEKGKDVELRCDPISGHTALYWYRQSLGQGLEFLIYFQGNSAPDKSGLPSDRFSAERTGGSVSTLTIQRTQQEDSAVYLCASSSGLAGGRGAEQFFGPGTRLTVL.

CDR3: CASSLFREGSPLHF. The CDR3 coding sequence is TGTGCCAGCAGTTTATTCAGGGAAGGATCACCCCTCCACTTT. The chain couples TRBV28 to TRBJ1-6, with D possibly TRBD1 on 5 matching bases. The CDR3 extends over 14 amino acids. The V gene lost 1 base and the J gene lost 10 bases, with 11 bases spanning the gap. The germline CDR1 and CDR2 sequences are MDHEN and SYDVKM. The entire variable domain, with the rest obtained from reference TRBV28 and TRBJ1-6, is as follows: DVKVTQSSRYLVKRTGEKVFLECVQDMDHENMFWYRQDPGLGLRLIYFSYDVKMKEKGDIPEGYSVSREKKERFSLILESASTNQTSMYLCASSLFREGSPLHFGNGTRLTVT.

This clone has a single count. This chain connects TRBV6-6 to TRBJ2-7; no clear D. CDR3 size: 14 residues. From germline, CDR1 is MNHNY and CDR2 SVGAGI (reference sequence). Trimming left V 5 bases short and J 5 bases short, with 16 bases between. The CDR3 DNA sequence: TGTGCCAGCAGTCACGGAGTCCCTCGGAACGAGCAGTACGTC. Translated, it gives CASSHGVPRNEQYV.

The CDR3, as DNA: TGTGCCAGCAGCTTAGGGGACAGGAACACTGAAGCTTTCTTT. Protein product: CASSLGDRNTEAFF. This rearrangement joins TRBV11-2 to TRBJ1-1, with 7 bases identical to TRBD1. V trimming: 1 base; J trimming: 1 base; junction bases outside the gene matches: 0. Germline-derived CDR1 and CDR2 are SGHAT and FQNNGV. This CDR3 region has 14 residues.

The chain couples TRBV11-2 to TRBJ1-4, with no clear D. The CDR3 covers 15 residues. The germline CDR1 and CDR2 sequences are SGHAT and FQNNGV. The V gene lost 0 bases and the J gene lost 7 bases, with 12 bases spanning the gap. The CDR3 loop reads CASSLEAWAGEKLFF. DNA of the CDR3: TGTGCCAGCAGCTTAGAGGCATGGGCAGGTGAAAAACTGTTTTTT.

This chain connects TRBV11-2 to TRBJ2-5, with 7 bases that match TRBD2. The CDR3 totals 13 residues. Unmatched junction bases numbered 4, after V lost 4 bases and J lost 5 bases. Germline V gives CDR1 SGHAT, CDR2 FQNNGV. CDR3 amino acids: CASSSGGVETQYF. CDR3 nucleotide sequence: TGTGCCAGCAGCTCGGGGGGTGTCGAGACCCAGTACTTC.

This chain connects TRBV6-2 or TRBV6-3 to TRBJ2-7; 8 positions agree with TRBD2. The V segment lost 2 bases and the J segment 0 bases; nucleotides outside the gene matches: 0. Germline CDR1 and CDR2: MNHEY and SVGEGT. This CDR3 is 14 amino acids long. CDR3 sequence reads: CASSYAGGSYEQYF. DNA for the CDR3: TGTGCCAGCAGTTACGCGGGGGGCTCCTACGAGCAGTACTTC.

The chain uses TRBV6-2 or TRBV6-3 and TRBJ1-2, with D unclear. The CDR3 is 12 amino acids. Trimming pared 2 bases from V and 8 bases from J, leaving 9 bases between. Looked up from germline, CDR1 is MNHEY and CDR2 is SVGEGT. CDR3 protein: CASSYPGIGYTF. DNA for the CDR3: TGTGCCAGCAGTTACCCCGGGATAGGCTACACCTTC.

V is TRBV30 and J is TRBJ1-1; D is unresolved. With 5 bases removed from V and 7 bases from J, the gap between germline ends came to 14 bases. The CDR3 runs to 12 residues. Germline V lookup: CDR1 GTSNPN, CDR2 SVGIG (reference sequence). CDR3 in DNA: TGTGCCTGGGCCGCGGTTTCAGTTGAAGCTTTCTTT. It encodes CAWAAVSVEAFF.